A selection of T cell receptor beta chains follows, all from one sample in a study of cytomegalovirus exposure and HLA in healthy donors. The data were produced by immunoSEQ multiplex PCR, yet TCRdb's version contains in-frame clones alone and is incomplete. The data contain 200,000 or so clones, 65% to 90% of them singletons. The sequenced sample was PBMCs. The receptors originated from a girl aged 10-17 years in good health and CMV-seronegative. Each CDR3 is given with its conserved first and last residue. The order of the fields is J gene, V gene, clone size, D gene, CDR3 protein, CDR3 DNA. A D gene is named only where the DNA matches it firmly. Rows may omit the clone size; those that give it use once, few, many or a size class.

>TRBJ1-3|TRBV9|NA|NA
CASSVSHSGNTIYF
TGTGCCAGCAGCGTCTCACACTCTGGAAACACCATATATTTT
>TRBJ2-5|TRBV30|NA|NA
CACIQETQYF
TGTGCCTGTATTCAAGAGACCCAGTACTTC
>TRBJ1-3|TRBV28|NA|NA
CASSDTGISGNTIYF
TGTGCCAGCAGTGATACAGGGATCTCTGGAAACACCATATATTTT
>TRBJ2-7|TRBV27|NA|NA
CASSLSARRRAGGSYEQYF
TGTGCCAGCAGTTTATCAGCTAGGCGCAGGGCTGGGGGCTCCTACGAGCAGTACTTC
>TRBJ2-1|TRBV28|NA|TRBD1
CASERQGNEQFF
TGTGCCAGCGAAAGACAGGGCAATGAGCAGTTCTTC
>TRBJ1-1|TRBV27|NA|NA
CASSLAARGPESFTEAFF
TGTGCCAGCAGTTTAGCGGCACGCGGCCCCGAATCGTTCACTGAAGCTTTCTTT
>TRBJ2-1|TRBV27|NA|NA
CASCRQVGSYNEQFF
TGTGCCAGCTGCCGCCAGGTCGGCTCCTACAATGAGCAGTTCTTC
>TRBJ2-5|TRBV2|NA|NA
CASRRKQETQYF
TGTGCCAGCAGGCGGAAGCAAGAGACCCAGTACTTC
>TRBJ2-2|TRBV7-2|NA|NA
CASSPKNTGELFF
TGTGCCAGCAGCCCAAAAAACACCGGGGAGCTGTTTTTT
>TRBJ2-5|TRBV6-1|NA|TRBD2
CAFGVAGGLRETQYF
TGTGCCTTTGGGGTGGCGGGGGGGCTTAGGGAGACCCAGTACTTC
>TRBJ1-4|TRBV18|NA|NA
CASSPRGEVNEKLFF
TGTGCCAGCTCACCACGAGGTGAGGTTAATGAAAAACTGTTTTTT
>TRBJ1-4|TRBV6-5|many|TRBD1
CASSPQGATRKLFF
TGTGCCAGCAGTCCCCAGGGGGCCACGCGAAAACTGTTTTTT
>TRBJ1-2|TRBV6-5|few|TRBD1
CASSSIGQGKGYTF
TGTGCCAGCAGTTCCATCGGACAGGGTAAAGGCTACACCTTC
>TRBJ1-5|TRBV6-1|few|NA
CASSAGLGYSNQPQHF
TGTGCCAGCAGTGCCGGACTGGGGTATAGCAATCAGCCCCAGCATTTT
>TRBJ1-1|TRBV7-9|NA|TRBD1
CASSFGPRDRGSTEAFF
TGTGCCAGCAGCTTTGGACCTCGTGACAGGGGGAGTACTGAAGCTTTCTTT
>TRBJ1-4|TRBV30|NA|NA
CAWSVGNLNEKLFF
TGTGCCTGGAGTGTCGGGAACCTTAATGAAAAACTGTTTTTT
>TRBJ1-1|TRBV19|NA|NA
CASNRGLVNTEAFF
TGTGCCAGTAATCGAGGACTGGTGAACACTGAAGCTTTCTTT
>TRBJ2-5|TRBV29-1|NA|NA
CSVLRAAETQYF
TGCAGCGTTTTGAGGGCCGCAGAGACCCAGTACTTC
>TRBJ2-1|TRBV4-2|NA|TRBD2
CASGGWASGSNNEQFF
TGTGCCAGCGGGGGATGGGCTAGCGGGAGTAATAATGAGCAGTTCTTC
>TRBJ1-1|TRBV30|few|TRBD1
CAWSGTGSEAFF
TGTGCCTGGAGTGGGACAGGGTCTGAAGCTTTCTTT
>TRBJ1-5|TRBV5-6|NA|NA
CASSHWGQPGQPQHF
TGTGCCAGCAGCCATTGGGGGCAGCCAGGGCAGCCCCAGCATTTT
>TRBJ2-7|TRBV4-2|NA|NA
CASSFDRNDQYF
TGTGCCAGCAGCTTTGACAGAAACGACCAGTACTTC
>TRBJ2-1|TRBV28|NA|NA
CASTRLFYEQFF
TGTGCCAGTACCAGGTTGTTCTATGAGCAGTTCTTC
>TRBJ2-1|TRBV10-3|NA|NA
CAISESTRGEQFF
TGTGCCATCAGTGAGTCGACTCGGGGGGAGCAGTTCTTC
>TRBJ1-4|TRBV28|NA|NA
CASSLGRGNEKLFF
TGTGCCAGCAGTTTGGGTCGCGGTAATGAAAAACTGTTTTTT
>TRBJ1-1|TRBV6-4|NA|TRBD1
CASRRDSIMNTEAFF
TGTGCCAGCAGACGGGACAGCATCATGAACACTGAAGCTTTCTTT
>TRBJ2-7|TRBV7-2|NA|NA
CASSFSYPSNYEQYF
TGTGCCAGCAGCTTTAGCTACCCATCAAACTACGAGCAGTACTTC
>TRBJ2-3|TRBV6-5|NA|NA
CASSLTGDTQYF
TGTGCCAGCAGCCTAACAGGGGATACGCAGTATTTT
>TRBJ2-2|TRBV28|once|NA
CASSLYYPGELFF
TGTGCCAGCAGTTTATATTATCCCGGGGAGCTGTTTTTT
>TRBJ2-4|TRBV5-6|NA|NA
CASSGRGNIQYF
TGTGCCAGCAGCGGAAGGGGAAACATTCAGTACTTC
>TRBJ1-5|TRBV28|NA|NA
CASSSNEFHSNQPQHF
TGTGCCAGCAGTAGCAACGAGTTCCATAGCAATCAGCCCCAGCATTTT
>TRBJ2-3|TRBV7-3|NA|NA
CASSLTSSTDTQYF
TGTGCCAGCAGCTTAACCTCTAGCACAGATACGCAGTATTTT
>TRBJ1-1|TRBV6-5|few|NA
CASSYHTQGAEAFF
TGTGCCAGCAGTTACCATACTCAGGGTGCTGAAGCTTTCTTT
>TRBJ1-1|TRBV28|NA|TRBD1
CASSPHRGGGNTEAFF
TGTGCCAGCAGTCCGCACAGGGGGGGTGGTAACACTGAAGCTTTCTTT
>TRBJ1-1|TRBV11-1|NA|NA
CASSAHGMNTEAFF
TGTGCCAGCAGCGCACACGGGATGAACACTGAAGCTTTCTTT
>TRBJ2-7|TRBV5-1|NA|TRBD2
CASSPRTSGTDAEQYF
TGCGCCAGCAGCCCCCGGACTAGCGGGACGGATGCCGAGCAGTACTTC
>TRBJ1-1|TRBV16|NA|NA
CASSQPMRSTEAFF
TGTGCCAGCAGCCAGCCCATGAGGAGCACTGAAGCTTTCTTT
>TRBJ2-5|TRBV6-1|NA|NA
CASSEAGTIRQETQYF
TGTGCCAGCAGTGAAGCGGGGACAATCCGCCAAGAGACCCAGTACTTC
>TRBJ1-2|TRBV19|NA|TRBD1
CASSTGTGDRYGYTF
TGTGCCAGTAGTACAGGGACAGGGGATCGTTATGGCTACACCTTC
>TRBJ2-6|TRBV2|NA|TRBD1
CASSGRDRGSSGANVLTF
TGTGCCAGCAGTGGAAGGGACAGGGGTAGCTCTGGGGCCAACGTCCTGACTTTC
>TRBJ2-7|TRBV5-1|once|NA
CASSLDFSSYEQYF
TGCGCCAGCAGCTTGGACTTTAGCTCCTACGAGCAGTACTTC
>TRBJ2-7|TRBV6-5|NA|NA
CASSYGRIFDDYEQYF
TGTGCCAGCAGTTACGGGAGGATCTTCGACGACTACGAGCAGTACTTC
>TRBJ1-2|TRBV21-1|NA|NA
CASLPGTEPNYGYTF
TGTGCCAGCCTGCCCGGGACAGAGCCGAACTATGGCTACACCTTC
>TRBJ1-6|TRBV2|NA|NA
CASSAGSSSPLHF
TGTGCCAGCAGCGCCGGTAGTAGTTCACCCCTCCACTTT